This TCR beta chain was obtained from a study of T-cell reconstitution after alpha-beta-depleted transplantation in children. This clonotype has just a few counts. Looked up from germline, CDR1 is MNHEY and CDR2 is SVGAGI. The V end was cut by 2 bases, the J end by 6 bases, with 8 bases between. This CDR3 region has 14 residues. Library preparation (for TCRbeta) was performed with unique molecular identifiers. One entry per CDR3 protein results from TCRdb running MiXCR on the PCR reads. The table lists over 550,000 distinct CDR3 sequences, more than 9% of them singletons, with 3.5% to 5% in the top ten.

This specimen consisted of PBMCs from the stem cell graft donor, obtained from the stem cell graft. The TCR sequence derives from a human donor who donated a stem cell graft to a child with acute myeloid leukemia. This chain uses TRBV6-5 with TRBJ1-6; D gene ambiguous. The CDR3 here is CASSYGAANSPLHF. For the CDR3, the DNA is TGTGCCAGCAGTTACGGCGCTGCTAATTCACCCCTCCACTTT.